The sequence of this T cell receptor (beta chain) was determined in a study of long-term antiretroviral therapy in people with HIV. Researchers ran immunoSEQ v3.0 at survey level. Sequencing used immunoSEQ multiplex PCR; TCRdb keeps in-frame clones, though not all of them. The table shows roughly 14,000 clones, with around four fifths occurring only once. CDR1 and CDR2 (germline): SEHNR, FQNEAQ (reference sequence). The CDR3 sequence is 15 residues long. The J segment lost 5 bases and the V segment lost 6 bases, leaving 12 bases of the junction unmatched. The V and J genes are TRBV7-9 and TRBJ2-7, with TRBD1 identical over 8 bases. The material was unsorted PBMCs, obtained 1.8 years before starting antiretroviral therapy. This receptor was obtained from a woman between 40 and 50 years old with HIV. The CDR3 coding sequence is TGTGCCAGCAGGCGACGTGAGGACAGGGAAAACGAGCAGTACTTC. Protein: CASRRREDRENEQYF.